This T cell receptor (beta chain) was documented in a study of shared clonotypes between healthy human individuals. Turning to the study itself: Every donor yielded three CD4 naive, three CD4 memory, two CD8 naive and one CD8 memory plate.

Produced via immunoSEQ multiplex PCR; TCRdb's table is partial and in-frame only. In the table there are hundreds of thousands of clones, around 73% of which are singletons. With 7 bases removed from V and 6 bases from J, the gap between germline ends came to 4 bases. The CDR3 spans 10 residues. Germline loops: CDR1 DFQATT, CDR2 SNEGSKA (reference sequence). Findings and caveats of the study: Some clonotypes were shared by all four sorted-subset donors, while others were not shared. The non-shared ones had lower generation probabilities than the shared ones.

Note on this clone: Its antigen is still unknown.

The TCR sequence derives from a woman aged 30 to 39 in good health. What was sequenced was memory CD4+ T cells sorted from blood. Subset: CD45RA-negative fraction. The chain has TRBV20-1 and TRBJ1-6; no reliable D call. CDR3 nucleotides: TGCAGTGGTGGTAATTCACCCCTCCACTTT. The encoded protein is CSGGNSPLHF.